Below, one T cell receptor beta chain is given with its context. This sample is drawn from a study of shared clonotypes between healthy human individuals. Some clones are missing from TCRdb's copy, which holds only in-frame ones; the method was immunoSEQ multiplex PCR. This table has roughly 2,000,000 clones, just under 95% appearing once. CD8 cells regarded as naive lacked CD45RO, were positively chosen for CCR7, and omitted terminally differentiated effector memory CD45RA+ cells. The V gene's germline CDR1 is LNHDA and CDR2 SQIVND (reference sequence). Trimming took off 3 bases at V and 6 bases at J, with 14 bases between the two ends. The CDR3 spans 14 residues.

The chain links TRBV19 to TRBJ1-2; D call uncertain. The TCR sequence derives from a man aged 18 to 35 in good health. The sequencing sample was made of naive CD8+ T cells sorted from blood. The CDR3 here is CASSIYGVQDGYTF. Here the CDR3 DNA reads TGTGCCAGTAGTATCTACGGGGTGCAGGATGGCTACACCTTC.